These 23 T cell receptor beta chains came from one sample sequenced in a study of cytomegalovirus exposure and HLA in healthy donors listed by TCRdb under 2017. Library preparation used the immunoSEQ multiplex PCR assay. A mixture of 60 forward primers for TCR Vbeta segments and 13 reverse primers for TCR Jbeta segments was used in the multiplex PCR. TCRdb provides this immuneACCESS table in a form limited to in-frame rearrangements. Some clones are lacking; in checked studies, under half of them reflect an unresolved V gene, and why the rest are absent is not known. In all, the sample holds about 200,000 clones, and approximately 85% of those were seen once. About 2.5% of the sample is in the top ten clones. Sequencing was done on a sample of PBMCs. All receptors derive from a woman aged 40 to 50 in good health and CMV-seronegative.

The CDR3 bases are TGTGCCAGCAGCTACGGCGGTGAGCAGTTCTTC. Amino acids: CASSYGGEQFF. V is TRBV7-9 and J is TRBJ2-1; D unresolved. Germline V gene sequence: CDR1 SEHNR, CDR2 FQNEAQ (reference sequence). Trimming cost V 4 bases and J 9 bases, with 7 bases left between them. The CDR3 covers 11 residues. The full variable domain, in which reference TRBV7-9 and TRBJ2-1 provide the parts outside the CDR3, is DTGVSQNPRHKITKRGQNVTFRCDPISEHNRLYWYRQTLGQGPEFLTYFQNEAQLEKSRLLSDRFSAERPKGSFSTLEIQRTEQGDSAMYLCASSYGGEQFFGPGTRLTVL.

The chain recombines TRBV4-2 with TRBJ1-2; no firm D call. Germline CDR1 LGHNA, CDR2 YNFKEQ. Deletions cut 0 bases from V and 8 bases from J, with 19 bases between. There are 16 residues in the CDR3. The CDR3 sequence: CASSQEFLVFPGGYTF. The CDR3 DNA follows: TGTGCCAGCAGCCAAGAATTTTTGGTATTCCCTGGCGGCTACACCTTC.

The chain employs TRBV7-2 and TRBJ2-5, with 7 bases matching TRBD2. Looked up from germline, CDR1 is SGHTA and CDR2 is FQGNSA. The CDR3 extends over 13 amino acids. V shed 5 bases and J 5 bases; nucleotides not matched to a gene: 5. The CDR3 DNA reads TGTGCCAGCAGCCGGGGGGTGGTCGAGACCCAGTACTTC. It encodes CASSRGVVETQYF.

CDR3 amino acids: CASSSGPNTEAFF. The CDR3 nucleotides are TGTGCCAGCTCATCGGGTCCTAACACTGAAGCTTTCTTT. V usage is TRBV18 and J usage is TRBJ1-1; D not certain. The CDR3 covers 13 residues. Trimming removed 5 bases at V and 2 bases at J, with 9 bases between. Germline lookup yields CDR1 KGHSH and CDR2 LQKENI.

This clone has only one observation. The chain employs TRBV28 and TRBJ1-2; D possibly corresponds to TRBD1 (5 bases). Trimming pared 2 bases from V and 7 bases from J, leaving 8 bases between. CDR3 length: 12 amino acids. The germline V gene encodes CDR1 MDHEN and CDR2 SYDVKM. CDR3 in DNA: TGTGCCAGCAGTTTAGGGGCTGGTGGCTACACCTTC. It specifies CASSLGAGGYTF.

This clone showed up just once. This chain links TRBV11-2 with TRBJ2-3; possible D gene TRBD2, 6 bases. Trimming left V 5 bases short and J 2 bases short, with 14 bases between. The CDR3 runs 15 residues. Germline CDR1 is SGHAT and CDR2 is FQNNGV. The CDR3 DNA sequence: TGTGCCAGCAGCGAGGTGGGACTCCCCACAGATACGCAGTATTTT. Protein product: CASSEVGLPTDTQYF. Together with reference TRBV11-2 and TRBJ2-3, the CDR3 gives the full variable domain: EAGVAQSPRYKIIEKRQSVAFWCNPISGHATLYWYQQILGQGPKLLIQFQNNGVVDDSQLPKDRFSAERLKGVDSTLKIQPAKLEDSAVYLCASSEVGLPTDTQYFGPGTRLTVL.

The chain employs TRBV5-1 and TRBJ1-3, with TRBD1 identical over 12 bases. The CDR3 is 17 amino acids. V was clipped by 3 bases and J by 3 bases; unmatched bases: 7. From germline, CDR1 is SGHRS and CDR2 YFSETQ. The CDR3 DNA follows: TGCGCCAGCAGCTCGTCTGGGACAGGGGGCTTTGGAAACACCATATATTTT. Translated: CASSSSGTGGFGNTIYF.

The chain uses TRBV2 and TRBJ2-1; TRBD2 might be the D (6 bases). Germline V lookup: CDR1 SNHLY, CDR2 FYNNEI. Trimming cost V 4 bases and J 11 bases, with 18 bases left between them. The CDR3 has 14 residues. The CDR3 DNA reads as TGTGCCAGCAGTGTGGCGGGGCCAACGGGTAAGCAGTTCTTC. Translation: CASSVAGPTGKQFF.

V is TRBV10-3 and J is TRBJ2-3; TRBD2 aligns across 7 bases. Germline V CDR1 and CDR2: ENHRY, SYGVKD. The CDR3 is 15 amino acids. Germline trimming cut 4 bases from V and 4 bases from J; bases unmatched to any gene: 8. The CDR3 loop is CAISGWKGLADTQYF. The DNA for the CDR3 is TGTGCCATCAGTGGGTGGAAAGGACTAGCAGATACGCAGTATTTT.

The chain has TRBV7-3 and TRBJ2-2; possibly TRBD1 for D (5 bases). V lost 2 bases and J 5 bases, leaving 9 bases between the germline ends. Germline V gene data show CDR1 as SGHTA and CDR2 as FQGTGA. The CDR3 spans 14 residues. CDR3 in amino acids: CASSLQGSTGELFF. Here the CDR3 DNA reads TGTGCCAGCAGCTTACAGGGATCGACCGGGGAGCTGTTTTTT.

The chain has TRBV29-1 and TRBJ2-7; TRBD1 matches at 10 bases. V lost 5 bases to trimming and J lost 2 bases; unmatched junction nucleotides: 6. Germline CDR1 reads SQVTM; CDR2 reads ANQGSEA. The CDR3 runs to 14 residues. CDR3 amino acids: CSVNRDRGTYEQYF. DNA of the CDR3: TGCAGCGTTAACCGGGACAGGGGAACCTACGAGCAGTACTTC.

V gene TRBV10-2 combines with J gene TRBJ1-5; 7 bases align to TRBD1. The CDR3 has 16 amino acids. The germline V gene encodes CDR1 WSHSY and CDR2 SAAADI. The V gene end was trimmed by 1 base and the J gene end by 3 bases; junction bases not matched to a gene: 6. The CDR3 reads CASSEFGQVLNQPQHF. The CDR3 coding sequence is TGCGCCAGCAGTGAGTTCGGACAGGTCCTCAATCAGCCCCAGCATTTT.

This CDR3 reads CASSAHRGSYNEQFF. The CDR3, as DNA: TGTGCCAGCAGCGCCCACCGGGGCTCCTACAATGAGCAGTTCTTC. The chain joins TRBV9 to TRBJ2-1; D is perhaps TRBD2 (5 bases). From germline, CDR1 is SGDLS and CDR2 YYNGEE. V shed 3 bases and J shed 0 bases, with 10 bases lying between them. The CDR3 extends over 15 amino acids.

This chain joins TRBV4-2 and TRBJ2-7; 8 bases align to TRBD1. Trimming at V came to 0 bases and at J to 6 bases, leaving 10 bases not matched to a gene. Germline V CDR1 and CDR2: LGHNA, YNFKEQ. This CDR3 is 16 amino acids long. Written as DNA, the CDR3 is TGTGCCAGCAGCCAAGATCCCGGGACAGGTCTGGTCGAGCAGTACTTC. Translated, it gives CASSQDPGTGLVEQYF.

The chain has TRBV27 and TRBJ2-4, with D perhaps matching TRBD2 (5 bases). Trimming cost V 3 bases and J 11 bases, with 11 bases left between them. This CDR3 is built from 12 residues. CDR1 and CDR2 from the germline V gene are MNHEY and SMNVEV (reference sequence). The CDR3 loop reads CASSFGLGVQYF. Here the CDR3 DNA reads TGTGCCAGCAGTTTTGGCCTCGGGGTTCAGTACTTC.

The CDR3 spells CASSFDSGREVGNEQFF. CDR3 bases: TGTGCCAGCAGTTTCGATTCGGGGCGGGAGGTCGGGAATGAGCAGTTCTTC. V usage is TRBV27 and J usage is TRBJ2-1, with 8 bases identical to TRBD2. The CDR3 is made up of 17 amino acids. V trimming: 3 bases; J trimming: 7 bases; junction bases outside the gene matches: 14. CDR1 is MNHEY and CDR2 is SMNVEV in the germline V gene (reference sequence).

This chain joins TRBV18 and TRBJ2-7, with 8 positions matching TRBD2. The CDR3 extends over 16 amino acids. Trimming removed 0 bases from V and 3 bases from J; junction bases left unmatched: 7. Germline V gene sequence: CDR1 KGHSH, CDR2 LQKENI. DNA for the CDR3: TGTGCCAGCTCACCACCGGGGCTAGCGGGCAACTACGAGCAGTACTTC. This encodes CASSPPGLAGNYEQYF.

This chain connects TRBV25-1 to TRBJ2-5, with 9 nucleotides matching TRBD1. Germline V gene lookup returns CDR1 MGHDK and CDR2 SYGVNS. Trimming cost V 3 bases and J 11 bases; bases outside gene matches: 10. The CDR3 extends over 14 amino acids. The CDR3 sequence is CASSDITGTGLQYF. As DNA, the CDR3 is TGTGCCAGCAGTGACATAACCGGGACAGGGCTACAGTACTTC.

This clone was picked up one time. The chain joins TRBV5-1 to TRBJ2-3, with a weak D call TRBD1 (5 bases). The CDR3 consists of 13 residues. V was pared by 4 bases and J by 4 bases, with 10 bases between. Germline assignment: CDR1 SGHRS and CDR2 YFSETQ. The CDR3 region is CASSDAGPDTQYF. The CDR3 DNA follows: TGCGCCAGCAGCGACGCAGGGCCAGATACGCAGTATTTT.

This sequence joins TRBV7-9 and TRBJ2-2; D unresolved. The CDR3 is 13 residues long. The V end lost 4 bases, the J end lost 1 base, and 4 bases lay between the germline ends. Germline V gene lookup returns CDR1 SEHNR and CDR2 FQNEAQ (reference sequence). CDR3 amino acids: CASSSVNTGELFF. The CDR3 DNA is TGTGCCAGCAGCTCTGTGAACACCGGGGAGCTGTTTTTT.

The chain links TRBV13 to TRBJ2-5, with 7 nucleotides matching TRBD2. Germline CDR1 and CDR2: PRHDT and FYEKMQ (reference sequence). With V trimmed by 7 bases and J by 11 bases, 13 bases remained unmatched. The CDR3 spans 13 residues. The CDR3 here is CASKWRGKREQYF. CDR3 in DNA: TGTGCCAGCAAATGGCGGGGGAAGAGAGAGCAGTACTTC.

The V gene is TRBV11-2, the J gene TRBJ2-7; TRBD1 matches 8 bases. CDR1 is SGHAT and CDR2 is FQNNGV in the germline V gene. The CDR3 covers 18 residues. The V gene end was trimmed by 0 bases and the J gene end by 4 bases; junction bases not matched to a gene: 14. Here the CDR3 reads CASSLDPTDRVVSYEQYF. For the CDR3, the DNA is TGTGCCAGCAGCTTAGACCCGACGGACAGGGTAGTCTCTTACGAGCAGTACTTC.

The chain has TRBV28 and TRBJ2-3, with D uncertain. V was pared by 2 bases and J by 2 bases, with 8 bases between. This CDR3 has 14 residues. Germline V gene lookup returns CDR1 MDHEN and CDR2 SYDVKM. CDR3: CASSLPRYTDTQYF. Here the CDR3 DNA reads TGTGCCAGCAGTTTACCCAGGTACACAGATACGCAGTATTTT. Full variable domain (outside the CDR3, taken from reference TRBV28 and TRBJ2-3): DVKVTQSSRYLVKRTGEKVFLECVQDMDHENMFWYRQDPGLGLRLIYFSYDVKMKEKGDIPEGYSVSREKKERFSLILESASTNQTSMYLCASSLPRYTDTQYFGPGTRLTVL.